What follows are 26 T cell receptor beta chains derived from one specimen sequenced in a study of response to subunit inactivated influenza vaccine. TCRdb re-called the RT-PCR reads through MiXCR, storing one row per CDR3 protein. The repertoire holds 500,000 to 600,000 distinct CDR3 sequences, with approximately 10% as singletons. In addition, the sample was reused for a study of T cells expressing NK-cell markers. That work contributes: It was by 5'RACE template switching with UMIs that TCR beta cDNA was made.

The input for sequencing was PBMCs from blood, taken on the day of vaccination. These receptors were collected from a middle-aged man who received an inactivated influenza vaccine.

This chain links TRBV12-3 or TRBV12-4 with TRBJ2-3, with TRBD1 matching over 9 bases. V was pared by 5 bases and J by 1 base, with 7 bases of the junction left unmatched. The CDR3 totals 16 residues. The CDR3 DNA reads TGTGCCAGCAGTACCACAGGGGGCAGGGGCACAGATACGCAGTATTTT. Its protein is CASSTTGGRGTDTQYF.

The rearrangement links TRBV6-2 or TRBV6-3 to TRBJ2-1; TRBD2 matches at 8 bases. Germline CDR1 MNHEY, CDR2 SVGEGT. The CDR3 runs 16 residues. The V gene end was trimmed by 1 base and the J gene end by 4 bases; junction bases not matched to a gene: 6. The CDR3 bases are TGTGCCAGCAGTTACTGGCGGGGGGCCACATACAATGAGCAGTTCTTC. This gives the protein CASSYWRGATYNEQFF.

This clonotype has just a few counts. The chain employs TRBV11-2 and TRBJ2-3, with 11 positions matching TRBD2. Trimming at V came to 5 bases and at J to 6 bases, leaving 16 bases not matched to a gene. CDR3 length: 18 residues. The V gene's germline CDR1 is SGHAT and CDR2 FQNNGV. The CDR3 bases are TGTGCCAGCAGCCAACGGGGAGCCGGGACTAGCGGCCTGGATACGCAGTATTTT. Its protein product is CASSQRGAGTSGLDTQYF.

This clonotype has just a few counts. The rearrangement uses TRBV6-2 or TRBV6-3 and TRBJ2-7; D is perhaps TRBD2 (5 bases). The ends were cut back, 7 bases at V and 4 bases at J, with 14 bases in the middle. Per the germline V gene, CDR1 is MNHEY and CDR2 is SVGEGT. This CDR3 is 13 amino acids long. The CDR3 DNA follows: TGTGCCAGCACCTCGGCCGGCGGGTACGAGCAGTACTTC. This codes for CASTSAGGYEQYF.

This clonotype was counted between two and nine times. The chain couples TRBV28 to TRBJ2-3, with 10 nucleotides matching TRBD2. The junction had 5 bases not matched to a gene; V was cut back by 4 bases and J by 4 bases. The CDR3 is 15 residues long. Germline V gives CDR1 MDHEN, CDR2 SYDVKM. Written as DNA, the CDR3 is TGTGCCAGCAGTTACGCTAGCGGGAGATCAGATACGCAGTATTTT. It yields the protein CASSYASGRSDTQYF.

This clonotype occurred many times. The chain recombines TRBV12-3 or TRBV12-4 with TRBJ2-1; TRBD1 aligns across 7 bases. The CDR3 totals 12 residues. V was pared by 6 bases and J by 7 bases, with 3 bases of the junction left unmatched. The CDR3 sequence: CASSRQGNEQFF. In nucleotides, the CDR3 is TGTGCCAGCAGCCGACAGGGTAATGAGCAGTTCTTC.

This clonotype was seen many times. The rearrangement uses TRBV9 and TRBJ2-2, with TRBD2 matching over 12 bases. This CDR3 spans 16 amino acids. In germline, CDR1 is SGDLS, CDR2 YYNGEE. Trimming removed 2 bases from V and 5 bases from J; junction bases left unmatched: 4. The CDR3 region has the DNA TGTGCCAGCAGCGTGGGACTAGCGGGTGGAACCGGGGAGCTGTTTTTT. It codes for CASSVGLAGGTGELFF. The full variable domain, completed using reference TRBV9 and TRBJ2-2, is DSGVTQTPKHLITATGQRVTLRCSPRSGDLSVYWYQQSLDQGLQFLIQYYNGEERAKGNILERFSAQQFPDLHSELNLSSLELGDSALYFCASSVGLAGGTGELFFGEGSRLTVL.

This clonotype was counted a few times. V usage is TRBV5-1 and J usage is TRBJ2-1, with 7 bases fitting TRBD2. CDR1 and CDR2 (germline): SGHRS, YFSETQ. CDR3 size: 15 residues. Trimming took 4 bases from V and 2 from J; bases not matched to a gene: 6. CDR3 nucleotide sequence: TGCGCCAGCAGCCCTGAGCGGGGCCCCTACAATGAGCAGTTCTTC. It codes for CASSPERGPYNEQFF.

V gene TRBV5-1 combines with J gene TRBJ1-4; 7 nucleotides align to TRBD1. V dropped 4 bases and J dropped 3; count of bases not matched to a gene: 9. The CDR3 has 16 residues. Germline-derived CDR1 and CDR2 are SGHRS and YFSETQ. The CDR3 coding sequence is TGCGCCAGCAGCAGGATGGGACAGACCTCTAATGAAAAACTGTTTTTT. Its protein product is CASSRMGQTSNEKLFF.

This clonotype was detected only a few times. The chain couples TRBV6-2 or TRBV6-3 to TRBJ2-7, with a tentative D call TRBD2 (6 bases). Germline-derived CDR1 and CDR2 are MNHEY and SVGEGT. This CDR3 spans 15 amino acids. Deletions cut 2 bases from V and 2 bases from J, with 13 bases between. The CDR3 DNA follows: TGTGCCAGCAGTTACCAGCGGGCAAAAACCTACGAGCAGTACTTC. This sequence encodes CASSYQRAKTYEQYF.

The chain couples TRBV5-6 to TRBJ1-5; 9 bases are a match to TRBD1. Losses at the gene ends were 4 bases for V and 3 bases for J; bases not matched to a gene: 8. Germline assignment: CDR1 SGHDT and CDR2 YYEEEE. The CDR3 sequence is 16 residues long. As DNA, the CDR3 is TGTGCCAGCAGCAGCCGGGACAGGGACTACAATCAGCCCCAGCATTTT. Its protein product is CASSSRDRDYNQPQHF.

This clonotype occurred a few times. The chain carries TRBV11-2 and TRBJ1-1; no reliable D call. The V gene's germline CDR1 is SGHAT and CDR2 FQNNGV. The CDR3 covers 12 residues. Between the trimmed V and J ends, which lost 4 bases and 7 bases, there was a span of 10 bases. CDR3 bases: TGTGCCAGCAGCTCCTTTGGGCTTGAAGCTTTCTTT. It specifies CASSSFGLEAFF.

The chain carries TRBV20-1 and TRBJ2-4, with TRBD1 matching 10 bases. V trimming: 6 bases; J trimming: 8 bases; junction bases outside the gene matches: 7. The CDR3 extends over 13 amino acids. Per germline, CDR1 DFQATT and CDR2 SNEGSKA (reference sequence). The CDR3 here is CSAYRDRGYIQYF. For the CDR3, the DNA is TGCAGTGCCTACCGGGACAGGGGCTACATTCAGTACTTC.

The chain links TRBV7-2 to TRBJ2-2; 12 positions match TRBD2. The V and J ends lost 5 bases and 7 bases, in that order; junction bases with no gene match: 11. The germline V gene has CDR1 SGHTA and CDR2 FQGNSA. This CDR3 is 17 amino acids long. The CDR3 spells CASSPLAGGPFNGELFF. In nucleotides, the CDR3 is TGTGCCAGCAGCCCTCTAGCGGGAGGGCCGTTCAACGGGGAGCTGTTTTTT.

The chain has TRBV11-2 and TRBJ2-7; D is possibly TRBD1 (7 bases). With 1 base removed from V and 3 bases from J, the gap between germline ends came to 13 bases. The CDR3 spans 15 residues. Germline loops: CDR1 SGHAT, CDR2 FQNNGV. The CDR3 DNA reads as TGTGCCAGCAGCTTAGGGCAGGGGGGTTACTACGAGCAGTACTTC. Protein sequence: CASSLGQGGYYEQYF.

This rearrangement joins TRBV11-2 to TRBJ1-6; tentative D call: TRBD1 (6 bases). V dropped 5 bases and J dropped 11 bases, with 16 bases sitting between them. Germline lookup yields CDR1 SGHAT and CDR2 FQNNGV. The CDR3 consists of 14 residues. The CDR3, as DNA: TGTGCCAGCAGCCGTGGGGGCGCGATGACACCCCTCCACTTT. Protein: CASSRGGAMTPLHF.

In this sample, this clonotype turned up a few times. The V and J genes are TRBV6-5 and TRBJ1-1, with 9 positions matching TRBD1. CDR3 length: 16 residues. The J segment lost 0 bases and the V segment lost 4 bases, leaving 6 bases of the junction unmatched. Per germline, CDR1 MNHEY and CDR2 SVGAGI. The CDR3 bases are TGTGCCAGCAGTTCTCGGACAGGGGTGCTGAACACTGAAGCTTTCTTT. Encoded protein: CASSSRTGVLNTEAFF.

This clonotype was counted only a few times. This chain's CDR3 is CATSLAAYEQYF. The CDR3, as DNA: TGTGCCACCAGTCTAGCAGCCTACGAGCAGTACTTC. The chain is built from TRBV24-1 and TRBJ2-7; D possibly corresponds to TRBD2 (5 bases). The CDR3 totals 12 residues. Germline V CDR1 and CDR2: KGHDR, SFDVKD. V lost 6 bases to trimming and J lost 2 bases, with 7 bases between them.

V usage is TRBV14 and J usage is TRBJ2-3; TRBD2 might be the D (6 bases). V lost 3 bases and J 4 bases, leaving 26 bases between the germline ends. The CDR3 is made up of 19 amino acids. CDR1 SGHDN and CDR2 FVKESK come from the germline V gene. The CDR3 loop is CASSHTGLASWYEADTQYF. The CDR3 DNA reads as TGTGCCAGCAGCCATACCGGCCTAGCGTCGTGGTATGAGGCAGATACGCAGTATTTT.

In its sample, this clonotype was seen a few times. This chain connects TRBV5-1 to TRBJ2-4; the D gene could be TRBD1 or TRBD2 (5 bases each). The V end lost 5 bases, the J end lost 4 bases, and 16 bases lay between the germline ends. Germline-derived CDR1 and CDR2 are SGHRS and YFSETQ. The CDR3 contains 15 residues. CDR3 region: CASSSDWGKKNIQYF. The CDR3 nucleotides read TGCGCCAGCAGTTCCGACTGGGGGAAGAAAAACATTCAGTACTTC.

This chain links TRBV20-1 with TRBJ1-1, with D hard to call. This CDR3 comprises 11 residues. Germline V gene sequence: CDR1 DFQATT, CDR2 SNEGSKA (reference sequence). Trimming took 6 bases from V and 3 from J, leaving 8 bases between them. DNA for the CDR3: TGCAGTGCAAGGCGGGACACTGAAGCTTTCTTT. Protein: CSARRDTEAFF.

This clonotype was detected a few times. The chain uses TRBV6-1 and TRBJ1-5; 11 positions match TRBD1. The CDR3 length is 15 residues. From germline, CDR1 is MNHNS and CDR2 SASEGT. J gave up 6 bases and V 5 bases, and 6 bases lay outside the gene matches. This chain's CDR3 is CASSIGTGGSQPQHF. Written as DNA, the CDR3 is TGTGCCAGCAGTATTGGGACAGGGGGGAGTCAGCCCCAGCATTTT.

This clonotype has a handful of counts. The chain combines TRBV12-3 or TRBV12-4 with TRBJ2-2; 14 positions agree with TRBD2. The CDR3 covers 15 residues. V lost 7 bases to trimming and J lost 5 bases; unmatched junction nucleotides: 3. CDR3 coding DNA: TGTGCCAGCATAAGGACTAGCGGGAGGACCGGGGAGCTGTTTTTT. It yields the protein CASIRTSGRTGELFF.

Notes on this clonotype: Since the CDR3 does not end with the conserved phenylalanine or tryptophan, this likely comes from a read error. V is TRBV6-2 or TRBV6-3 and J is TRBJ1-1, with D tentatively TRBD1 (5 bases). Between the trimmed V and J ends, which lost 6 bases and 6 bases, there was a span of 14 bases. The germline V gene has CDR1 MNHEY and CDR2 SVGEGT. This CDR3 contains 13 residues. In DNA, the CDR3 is TGTGCCAGCAGCCTCGGCGGGGGATCTGAAGCTTTCCTT. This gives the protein CASSLGGGSEAFL.

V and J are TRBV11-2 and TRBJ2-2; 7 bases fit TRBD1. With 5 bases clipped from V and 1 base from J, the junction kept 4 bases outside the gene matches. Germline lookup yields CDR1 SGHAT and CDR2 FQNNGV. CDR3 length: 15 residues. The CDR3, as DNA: TGTGCCAGCAGCACAAACAGGGGGAACACCGGGGAGCTGTTTTTT. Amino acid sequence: CASSTNRGNTGELFF.

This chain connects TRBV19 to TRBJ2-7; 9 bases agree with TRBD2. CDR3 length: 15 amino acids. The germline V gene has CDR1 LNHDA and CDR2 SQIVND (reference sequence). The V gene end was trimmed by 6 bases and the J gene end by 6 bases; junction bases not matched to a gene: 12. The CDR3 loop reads CASSRLWGSGSEQYF. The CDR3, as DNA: TGTGCCAGTAGCCGACTCTGGGGTAGCGGGAGCGAGCAGTACTTC.